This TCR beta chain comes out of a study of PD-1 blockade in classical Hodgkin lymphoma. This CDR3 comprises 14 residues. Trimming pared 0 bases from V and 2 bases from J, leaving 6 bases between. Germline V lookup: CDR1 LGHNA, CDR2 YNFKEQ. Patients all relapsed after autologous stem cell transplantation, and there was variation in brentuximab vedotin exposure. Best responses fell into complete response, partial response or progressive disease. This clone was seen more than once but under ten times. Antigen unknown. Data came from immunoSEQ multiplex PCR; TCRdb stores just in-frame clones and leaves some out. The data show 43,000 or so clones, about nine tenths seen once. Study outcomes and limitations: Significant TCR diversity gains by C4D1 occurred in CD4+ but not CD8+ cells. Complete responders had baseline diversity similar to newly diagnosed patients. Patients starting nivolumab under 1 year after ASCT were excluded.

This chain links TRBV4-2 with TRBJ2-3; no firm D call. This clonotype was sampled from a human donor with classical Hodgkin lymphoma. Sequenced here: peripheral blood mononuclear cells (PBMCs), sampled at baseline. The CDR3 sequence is CASSQETYTDTQYF. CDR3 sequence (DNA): TGTGCCAGCAGCCAAGAGACCTACACAGATACGCAGTATTTT.